This TCR beta chain emerged from a study of T-cell reconstitution after alpha-beta-depleted transplantation in children. Points from the study as a whole: Where some patients showed high TCRbeta diversity at day 60, it came from recipient T cells and thymic progenitors that had survived. T-cell numbers and diversity one year post-transplant derived largely from freshly generated T cells. Roughly two months post-transplant, alpha-beta T cells reportedly originated from several hundred graft clones that had expanded.

CDR1 and CDR2 (germline): MGHRA, YSYEKL. The CDR3 consists of 16 residues. V shed 1 base and J 7 bases; nucleotides not matched to a gene: 6. As it was prepared, the TCRbeta library received unique molecular identifiers. TCRdb used MiXCR to reprocess the PCR reads, holding one entry per CDR3 protein. The sample holds about 200,000 distinct CDR3 sequences; roughly 6% are singletons and the top ten take 4.5%. At least ten counts were recorded for this clonotype. Its specificity is not known. The sample in question was PBMCs, obtained before TCRalphabeta/CD19-depleted stem cell transplant. The sequence was obtained from a girl under three years old with combined immunodeficiency, due to receive a stem cell transplant. V is TRBV4-1 and J is TRBJ2-1, with 11 bases identical to TRBD2. The CDR3 reads CASSQVSGGAINEQFF. The DNA for the CDR3 is TGCGCCAGCAGCCAAGTTAGCGGGGGGGCGATTAATGAGCAGTTCTTC.